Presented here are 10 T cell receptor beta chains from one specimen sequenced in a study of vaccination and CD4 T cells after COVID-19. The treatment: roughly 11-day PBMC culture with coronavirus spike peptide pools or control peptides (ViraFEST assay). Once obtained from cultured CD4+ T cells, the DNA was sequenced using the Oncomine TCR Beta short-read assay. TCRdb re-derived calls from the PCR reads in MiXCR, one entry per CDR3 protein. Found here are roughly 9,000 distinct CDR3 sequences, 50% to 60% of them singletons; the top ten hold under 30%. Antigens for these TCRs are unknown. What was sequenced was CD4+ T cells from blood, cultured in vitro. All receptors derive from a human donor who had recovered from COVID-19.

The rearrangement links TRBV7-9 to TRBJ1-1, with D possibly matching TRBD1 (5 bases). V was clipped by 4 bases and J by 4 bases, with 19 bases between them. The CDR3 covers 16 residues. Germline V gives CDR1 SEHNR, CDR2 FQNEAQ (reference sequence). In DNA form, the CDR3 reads TGTGCCAGCAGCTCACTAAGGGGAGCTCGGGGCACTGAAGCTTTCTTT. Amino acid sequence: CASSSLRGARGTEAFF.

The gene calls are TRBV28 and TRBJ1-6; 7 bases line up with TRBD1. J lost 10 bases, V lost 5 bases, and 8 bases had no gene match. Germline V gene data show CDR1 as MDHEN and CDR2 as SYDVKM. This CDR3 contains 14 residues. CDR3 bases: TGTGCCAGCAGTATAGGGGGCTCTAGGTCACCCCTCCACTTT. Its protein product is CASSIGGSRSPLHF.

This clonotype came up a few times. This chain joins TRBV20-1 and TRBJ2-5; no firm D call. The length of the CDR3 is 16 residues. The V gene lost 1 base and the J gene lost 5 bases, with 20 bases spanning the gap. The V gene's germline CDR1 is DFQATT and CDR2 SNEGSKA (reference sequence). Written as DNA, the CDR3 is TGCAGTGCTAGAGTGGCGAGCCCAAAGGCATGGGAGACCCAGTACTTC. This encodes CSARVASPKAWETQYF.

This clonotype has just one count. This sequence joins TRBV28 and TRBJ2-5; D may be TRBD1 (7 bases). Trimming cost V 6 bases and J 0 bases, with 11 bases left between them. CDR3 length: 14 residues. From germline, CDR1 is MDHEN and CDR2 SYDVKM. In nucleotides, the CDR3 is TGTGCCAGCAGCCGGGGGACAGACCAAGAGACCCAGTACTTC. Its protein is CASSRGTDQETQYF. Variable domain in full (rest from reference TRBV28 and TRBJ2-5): DVKVTQSSRYLVKRTGEKVFLECVQDMDHENMFWYRQDPGLGLRLIYFSYDVKMKEKGDIPEGYSVSREKKERFSLILESASTNQTSMYLCASSRGTDQETQYFGPGTRLLVL.

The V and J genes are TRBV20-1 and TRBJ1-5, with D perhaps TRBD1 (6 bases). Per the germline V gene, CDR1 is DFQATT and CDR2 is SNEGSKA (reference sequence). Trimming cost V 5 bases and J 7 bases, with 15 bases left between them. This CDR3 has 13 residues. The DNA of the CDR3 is TGCAGTGCTGGCGGGACACCCGGCCAGCCCCAGCATTTT. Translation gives CSAGGTPGQPQHF.

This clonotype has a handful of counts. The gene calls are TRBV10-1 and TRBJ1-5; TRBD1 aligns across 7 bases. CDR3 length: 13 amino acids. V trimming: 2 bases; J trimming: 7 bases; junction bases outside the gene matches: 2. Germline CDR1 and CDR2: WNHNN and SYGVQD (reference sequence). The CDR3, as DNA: TGCGCCAGCAGTGAGGTCAGGGGGCAGCCCCAGCATTTT. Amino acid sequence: CASSEVRGQPQHF.

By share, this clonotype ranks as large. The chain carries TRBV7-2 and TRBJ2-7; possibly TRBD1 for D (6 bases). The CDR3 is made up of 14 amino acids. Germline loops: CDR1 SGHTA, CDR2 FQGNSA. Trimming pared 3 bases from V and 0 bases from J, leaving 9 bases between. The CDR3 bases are TGTGCCAGCAGCTTTTCGACAGGCTCCTACGAGCAGTACTTC. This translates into CASSFSTGSYEQYF.

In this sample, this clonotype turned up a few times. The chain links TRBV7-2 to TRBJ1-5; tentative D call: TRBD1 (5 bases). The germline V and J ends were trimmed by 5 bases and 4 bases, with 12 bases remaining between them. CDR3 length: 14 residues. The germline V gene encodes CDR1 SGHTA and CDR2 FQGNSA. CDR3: CASSPSGRNQPQHF. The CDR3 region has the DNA TGTGCCAGCAGCCCATCGGGGCGTAATCAGCCCCAGCATTTT.

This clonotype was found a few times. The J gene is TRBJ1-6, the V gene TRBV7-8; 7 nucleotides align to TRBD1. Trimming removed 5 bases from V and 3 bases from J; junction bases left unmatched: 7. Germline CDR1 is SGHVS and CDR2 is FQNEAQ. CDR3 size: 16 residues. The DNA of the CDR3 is TGTGCCAGCAGCCTAGAGGGGGCGAACTATAATTCACCCCTCCACTTT. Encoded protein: CASSLEGANYNSPLHF.

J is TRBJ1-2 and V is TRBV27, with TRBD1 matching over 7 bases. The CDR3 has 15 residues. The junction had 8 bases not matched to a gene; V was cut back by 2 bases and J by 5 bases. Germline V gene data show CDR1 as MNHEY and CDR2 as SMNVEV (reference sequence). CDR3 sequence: CASSLQGNRGYGYTF. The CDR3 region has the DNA TGTGCCAGCAGTTTACAGGGGAACAGGGGTTATGGCTACACCTTC.